Shown below are 14 T cell receptor beta chains from a single sample sequenced in a study of post-analysis software for immune sequencing data. Points from the study as a whole: About five TRBV segments appeared more often in patients than in controls, and TRBV5-6, TRBV5-1 and TRBV20-1 were among these.

Incorporated into the TCR beta cDNA libraries were unique molecular identifiers, which served to reduce PCR and sequencing biases. MiXCR, run by TCRdb on the PCR reads, gives a single entry per CDR3 protein. The sample lists more than 500,000 distinct CDR3 sequences, around a third occurring once. No antigen has been assigned to these receptors. The sample consisted of blood. The source is a girl aged 2-17 years with multiple sclerosis.

Many counts were recorded for this clonotype. The chain has TRBV11-2 and TRBJ2-1; no clear D gene. Germline V lookup: CDR1 SGHAT, CDR2 FQNNGV. The CDR3 has 15 amino acids. Between the trimmed V and J ends, which lost 5 bases and 3 bases, there was a span of 14 bases. Here the CDR3 reads CASSLGSLYYNEQFF. DNA for the CDR3: TGTGCCAGCAGCCTGGGTTCCCTCTACTACAATGAGCAGTTCTTC.

CDR3 amino acids: CSARGLDYEQYF. DNA for the CDR3: TGCAGTGCTAGGGGGCTGGACTACGAGCAGTACTTC. The chain combines TRBV20-1 with TRBJ2-7; D may be TRBD1 (5 bases). The CDR3 is made up of 12 amino acids. The germline V gene has CDR1 DFQATT and CDR2 SNEGSKA (reference sequence). Between the trimmed V and J ends, which lost 3 bases and 3 bases, there was a span of 9 bases.

In its sample, this clonotype was seen a few times. CDR3 sequence reads: CASNTLKNSPLHF. The CDR3 nucleotides are TGTGCCAGTAACACCCTAAAGAATTCACCCCTCCACTTT. This chain links TRBV2 with TRBJ1-6; no clear D gene. The CDR3 is 13 amino acids. The germline V gene encodes CDR1 SNHLY and CDR2 FYNNEI. V was cut by 9 bases and J by 7 bases, with 13 bases left in between.

This rearrangement joins TRBV11-2 to TRBJ2-3; D is possibly TRBD1 or TRBD2 (6 bases each). CDR1 and CDR2 (germline): SGHAT, FQNNGV. Trimming removed 5 bases from V and 0 bases from J, with 12 bases in between. The CDR3 is made up of 15 amino acids. The CDR3 region has the DNA TGTGCCAGCAGCGCTCAGGGGACTAGCACAGATACGCAGTATTTT. Its protein is CASSAQGTSTDTQYF.

The chain is built from TRBV14 and TRBJ1-2; D gene unclear. The CDR3 is 15 amino acids. CDR1 is SGHDN, CDR2 FVKESK, per germline. V was pared by 0 bases and J by 2 bases, with 10 bases between. CDR3 in amino acids: CASSQDLRVNYGYTF. CDR3 nucleotides: TGTGCCAGCAGCCAAGATCTTCGGGTAAACTATGGCTACACCTTC.

The chain joins TRBV6-1 to TRBJ2-5, with D unclear. The CDR3 consists of 15 residues. V was clipped by 3 bases and J by 2 bases, with 13 bases between them. Per the germline V gene, CDR1 is MNHNS and CDR2 is SASEGT. The CDR3 spells CASSDGYYSQETQYF. In nucleotides, the CDR3 is TGTGCCAGCAGTGACGGTTATTATTCGCAAGAGACCCAGTACTTC.

The chain joins TRBV5-5 to TRBJ1-1; D remains ambiguous. From germline, CDR1 is SGHKS and CDR2 YYEKEE (reference sequence). Trimming left V 2 bases short and J 2 bases short, with 7 bases between. The length of the CDR3 is 13 residues. CDR3 bases: TGTGCCAGCAGCTTCATCGACAACACTGAAGCTTTCTTT. It is translated as CASSFIDNTEAFF.

The gene calls are TRBV19 and TRBJ1-5, with a tentative D call TRBD1 (5 bases). Deletions cut 5 bases from V and 3 bases from J, with 14 bases between. The CDR3 runs to 15 residues. The germline gives CDR1 LNHDA, CDR2 SQIVND (reference sequence). The CDR3 region has the DNA TGTGCCAGTAGTGTCCGACAGTCGGACAATCAGCCCCAGCATTTT. It is translated as CASSVRQSDNQPQHF.

J is TRBJ2-7 and V is TRBV5-1, with 7 bases fitting TRBD1. The CDR3 has 15 residues. After removal of 0 bases from V and 7 bases from J, the junction contained 10 bases not matched to a gene. CDR1 is SGHRS and CDR2 is YFSETQ in the germline V gene. DNA of the CDR3: TGCGCCAGCAGCTTGGATAGGGGGCGGGTGGATGAGCAGTACTTC. Translation: CASSLDRGRVDEQYF.

The rearrangement links TRBV11-2 to TRBJ2-5; 7 bases fit TRBD1. J lost 5 bases, V lost 5 bases, and 14 bases had no gene match. CDR1 SGHAT and CDR2 FQNNGV come from the germline V gene. The CDR3 length is 16 residues. Here the CDR3 reads CASSQLTGTEIETQYF. The CDR3 DNA reads as TGTGCCAGCAGCCAACTTACCGGGACAGAAATTGAGACCCAGTACTTC.

This chain connects TRBV6-6 to TRBJ2-3; D is unresolved. V shed 0 bases and J shed 1 base, with 8 bases lying between them. The CDR3 consists of 15 residues. The germline gives CDR1 MNHNY, CDR2 SVGAGI (reference sequence). The DNA for the CDR3 is TGTGCCAGCAGTTACTCTATTGAGGGCACAGATACGCAGTATTTT. Translation gives CASSYSIEGTDTQYF.

This clonotype was found a few times. The chain combines TRBV20-1 with TRBJ2-2; no definite D call. CDR1 and CDR2 from the germline V gene are DFQATT and SNEGSKA (reference sequence). The CDR3 is 12 residues long. Deletions cut 6 bases from V and 1 base from J, with 6 bases between. This chain's CDR3 is CSAFGNTGELFF. CDR3 nucleotides: TGCAGTGCATTCGGGAACACCGGGGAGCTGTTTTTT.

Worth noting for this clonotype: A much larger clonotype is one base distant, so this may be a read error. The gene calls are TRBV4-1 and TRBJ2-7; the D gene is possibly TRBD2 (7 bases). The CDR3 runs to 17 residues. The germline CDR1 and CDR2 sequences are MGHRA and YSYEKL. The DNA of the CDR3 is TGCGCCAGCAGCCAAGTCGGCGGCGGGGGCCCACCCTACGAGCGGTACTTC. Residues: CASSQVGGGGPPYERYF.

This clonotype was counted a few times. The V call is TRBV20-1, the J call TRBJ1-2, with a tentative D call TRBD1 (5 bases). With 0 bases removed from V and 6 bases from J, the gap between germline ends came to 14 bases. This CDR3 comprises 14 residues. CDR1 DFQATT and CDR2 SNEGSKA come from the germline V gene (reference sequence). CDR3: CSARDTRQGDGYTF. The CDR3 DNA sequence: TGCAGTGCTAGAGATACCCGGCAGGGAGATGGCTACACCTTC.